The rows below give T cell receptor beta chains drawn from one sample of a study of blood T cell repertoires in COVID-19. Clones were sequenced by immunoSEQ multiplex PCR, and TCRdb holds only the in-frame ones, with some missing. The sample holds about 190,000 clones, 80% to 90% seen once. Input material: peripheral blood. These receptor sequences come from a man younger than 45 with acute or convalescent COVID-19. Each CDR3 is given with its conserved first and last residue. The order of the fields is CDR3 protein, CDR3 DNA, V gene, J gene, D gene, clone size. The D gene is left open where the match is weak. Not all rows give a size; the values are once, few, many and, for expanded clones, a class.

CASRAGTGGDQPQHF,TGTGCCAGTAGGGCCGGGACAGGGGGCGATCAGCCCCAGCATTTT,TRBV19,TRBJ1-5,TRBD1,-
CASSPRTGENTIYF,TGTGCCAGCAGCCCCCGGACAGGGGAGAACACCATATATTTT,TRBV9,TRBJ1-3,TRBD1,-
CASSAYTGSYGYTF,TGTGCCAGCAGTGCCTATACAGGGTCGTACGGCTACACCTTC,TRBV27,TRBJ1-2,-,-
CASSPWPGLAENNEQFF,TGTGCCAGCAGCCCCTGGCCGGGACTAGCGGAAAACAATGAGCAGTTCTTC,TRBV3-1/TRBV3-2,TRBJ2-1,TRBD2,-
CASSPSRASGPRRTQYF,TGTGCCAGCTCACCAAGTAGGGCTAGCGGCCCCCGGCGGACCCAGTACTTC,TRBV18,TRBJ2-5,TRBD2,-
CSVQDLTNEKLFF,TGCAGCGTTCAGGACTTAACTAATGAAAAACTGTTTTTT,TRBV29-1,TRBJ1-4,-,-
CATSRESILRLGDTEAFF,TGTGCCACCAGCAGAGAGTCGATCCTTAGACTCGGTGACACTGAAGCTTTCTTT,TRBV15,TRBJ1-1,-,-
CASSWDWTEAFF,TGTGCCAGCAGCTGGGACTGGACTGAAGCTTTCTTT,TRBV7-8,TRBJ1-1,-,-
CASSPGTGDRRSYNSPLHF,TGTGCCAGCAGTCCCGGGACAGGGGATAGGCGGTCCTATAATTCACCCCTCCACTTT,TRBV28,TRBJ1-6,TRBD1,-
CASSSSGSSYNEQFF,TGTGCCAGCAGTTCTAGCGGGAGCTCCTACAATGAGCAGTTCTTC,TRBV11-2,TRBJ2-1,TRBD2,-
CAWSVGTVFNSPLHF,TGTGCCTGGAGTGTCGGGACAGTCTTTAATTCACCCCTCCACTTT,TRBV30,TRBJ1-6,TRBD1,few
CASSRSGQINTEAFF,TGTGCCAGCAGCCGCTCGGGACAGATAAACACTGAAGCTTTCTTT,TRBV7-9,TRBJ1-1,TRBD1,-
CASSLARGQVTINQPQHF,TGCGCCAGCAGCTTGGCGAGAGGACAGGTAACGATCAATCAGCCCCAGCATTTT,TRBV5-1,TRBJ1-5,TRBD1,-
CASRQSGSAYGYTF,TGTGCCAGCAGGCAGTCAGGATCCGCCTATGGCTACACCTTC,TRBV28,TRBJ1-2,-,-
CASSEALRQPLYEQYF,TGTGCCAGCAGTGAAGCGCTTCGACAGCCCCTATACGAGCAGTACTTC,TRBV6-1,TRBJ2-7,-,-
CASSHNRVPTYYGYTF,TGTGCCAGCAGTCACAACAGGGTCCCTACCTACTATGGCTACACCTTC,TRBV6-6,TRBJ1-2,-,-
CASSYRHIGNTIYF,TGTGCCAGCAGTTACAGACATATTGGAAACACCATATATTTT,TRBV6-2/TRBV6-3,TRBJ1-3,-,-
CAWTAGGVLATNEKLFF,TGTGCCTGGACCGCGGGGGGGGTTCTTGCAACTAATGAAAAACTGTTTTTT,TRBV30,TRBJ1-4,-,-
CASSIDYRVPEAFF,TGTGCCAGTAGTATCGACTACAGGGTCCCTGAAGCTTTCTTT,TRBV19,TRBJ1-1,-,-
CASSIRTSWNEQFF,TGTGCCAGTAGTATCCGGACTAGTTGGAATGAGCAGTTCTTC,TRBV19,TRBJ2-1,TRBD2,-
CASEGTSGIRTSEQYF,TGTGCCAGCGAAGGGACTAGCGGGATTAGGACTTCCGAGCAGTACTTC,TRBV3-1/TRBV3-2,TRBJ2-7,TRBD2,-
CANSLRPAGGLSWETQYF,TGTGCCAACAGCTTACGGCCAGCGGGGGGCCTTAGCTGGGAGACCCAGTACTTC,TRBV7-3,TRBJ2-5,TRBD2,-
CASSYSGTSGGPYF,TGTGCCAGCAGTTACTCGGGGACTAGCGGGGGGCCCTACTTC,TRBV6-2/TRBV6-3,TRBJ2-7,TRBD2,-
CAWVAGNSGNTIYF,TGTGCCTGGGTCGCAGGGAACTCTGGAAACACCATATATTTT,TRBV30,TRBJ1-3,-,-
CASSQDPGENTEAFF,TGTGCCAGCAGCCAAGATCCGGGAGAGAACACTGAAGCTTTCTTT,TRBV4-2,TRBJ1-1,-,-
CASSQRAPAVESPLHF,TGTGCCAGCAGTCAAAGGGCCCCAGCGGTGGAATCACCCCTCCACTTT,TRBV6-6,TRBJ1-6,-,-
CASSPRGNSPLHF,TGTGCCAGCAGCCCGCGGGGTAATTCACCCCTCCACTTT,TRBV3-1/TRBV3-2,TRBJ1-6,-,few
CASREATASYEQYF,TGTGCCAGCCGAGAAGCGACAGCAAGCTACGAGCAGTACTTC,TRBV2,TRBJ2-7,-,-
CASSLVGQNTFF,TGTGCCAGCAGCTTAGTAGGACAGAACACGTTCTTC,TRBV7-9,TRBJ2-1,-,-
CASYRNTEAFF,TGTGCCAGCTATAGGAACACTGAAGCTTTCTTT,TRBV28,TRBJ1-1,-,-
CATDSRVGGYTF,TGTGCCACTGACAGTCGGGTAGGAGGCTACACCTTC,TRBV28,TRBJ1-2,-,-
CASSAGRSQETQYF,TGCGCCAGCAGCGCGGGACGGTCCCAAGAGACCCAGTACTTC,TRBV5-1,TRBJ2-5,-,-
CASSTTGRSYNEQFF,TGTGCCAGCAGCACAACAGGACGCTCCTACAATGAGCAGTTCTTC,TRBV7-9,TRBJ2-1,-,-
CASSQPSGGVAKNIQYF,TGTGCCAGCAGCCAACCTAGCGGGGGGGTAGCCAAAAACATTCAGTACTTC,TRBV4-2,TRBJ2-4,TRBD2,-
CASTLGQGRGNQPQHF,TGTGCCAGTACCCTGGGACAGGGCCGGGGCAATCAGCCCCAGCATTTT,TRBV19,TRBJ1-5,TRBD1,-
CASSPRQGSARTEAFF,TGTGCCAGCAGCCCTCGACAGGGGTCAGCCCGCACTGAAGCTTTCTTT,TRBV7-6,TRBJ1-1,TRBD1,-